One sample yielded the 21 T cell receptor beta chains listed below, sequenced in a study of blood T cell repertoires in COVID-19. Only in-frame clones appear in the TCRdb table, and some are missing; sequencing was by immunoSEQ multiplex PCR. This sample yields roughly 290,000 clones, of which around nine tenths are seen a single time; approximately 7.5% belongs to the top ten. The specimen was peripheral blood. Receptors originate from a woman in her twenties or thirties with COVID-19, enrolled during active disease.

This CDR3 reads CASSPTRTGYGYTF. DNA of the CDR3: TGTGCCAGTAGTCCTACCCGGACAGGGTATGGCTACACCTTC. The J gene is TRBJ1-2, the V gene TRBV19; TRBD1 agrees at 8 bases. The CDR3 covers 14 residues. CDR1 and CDR2 from the germline V gene are LNHDA and SQIVND (reference sequence). Losses at the gene ends were 5 bases for V and 5 bases for J; bases not matched to a gene: 7.

The J gene is TRBJ2-7, the V gene TRBV29-1; tentatively, D is TRBD1 (5 bases). The CDR3 runs 14 residues. V was shortened by 6 bases and J by 0 bases, with 15 bases between the two germline ends. Germline CDR1 reads SQVTM; CDR2 reads ANQGSEA. This chain's CDR3 is CSVRDSHNSYEQYF. CDR3 nucleotide sequence: TGCAGCGTCCGCGACAGCCACAACTCCTACGAGCAGTACTTC.

The J gene is TRBJ2-7, the V gene TRBV25-1; tentative D call: TRBD1 (5 bases). The CDR3 length is 14 residues. Trimming pared 5 bases from V and 0 bases from J, leaving 11 bases between. The germline V gene has CDR1 MGHDK and CDR2 SYGVNS. The CDR3 sequence: CASSYDSLSYEQYF. The CDR3 bases are TGTGCCAGCAGTTACGACAGTCTCTCCTACGAGCAGTACTTC.

This clone was counted once. The rearrangement uses TRBV5-1 and TRBJ2-7; 14 bases align to TRBD2. The V segment lost 3 bases and the J segment 1 base; nucleotides outside the gene matches: 6. This CDR3 region has 17 residues. CDR1 and CDR2 from the germline V gene are SGHRS and YFSETQ. This CDR3 reads CASSWGLAGAGSYEQYF. The CDR3 DNA is TGCGCCAGCAGCTGGGGACTAGCGGGAGCAGGGTCCTACGAGCAGTACTTC.

This chain joins TRBV5-1 and TRBJ1-1; TRBD1 might be the D (5 bases). Germline loops: CDR1 SGHRS, CDR2 YFSETQ. This CDR3 contains 15 residues. Trimming shortened V by 1 base and J by 3 bases, and 13 bases separated the two germline ends. In DNA form, the CDR3 reads TGCGCCAGCAGCTTGCGGGTTGGAGGGGACACTGAAGCTTTCTTT. Protein: CASSLRVGGDTEAFF.

There are a few counts of this clone. V gene TRBV5-1 combines with J gene TRBJ1-3; 10 bases align to TRBD1. CDR3 length equals 18 residues. After removal of 6 bases from V and 4 bases from J, the junction contained 16 bases not matched to a gene. Germline V gene lookup returns CDR1 SGHRS and CDR2 YFSETQ. The chain's CDR3 is CASTNNPVGTGVGNTIYF. In DNA form, the CDR3 reads TGCGCCAGCACCAACAACCCCGTCGGGACAGGGGTCGGAAACACCATATATTTT.

J is TRBJ2-1 and V is TRBV5-1; TRBD2 agrees at 7 bases. The CDR3 length is 15 residues. The trim removed 5 bases at V and 2 bases at J, leaving 7 bases unmatched. CDR1 and CDR2 (germline): SGHRS, YFSETQ. Written as DNA, the CDR3 is TGCGCCAGCAGTAAGGCTAGCGGAACCTACAATGAGCAGTTCTTC. Amino acid sequence: CASSKASGTYNEQFF.

This clone was recorded only once. The rearrangement uses TRBV6-5 and TRBJ2-7; D gene uncertain. Germline loops: CDR1 MNHEY, CDR2 SVGAGI. V was clipped by 10 bases and J by 3 bases, with 13 bases between them. This CDR3 has 12 amino acids. CDR3 nucleotide sequence: TGTGCCACCTCTCGAGGTGGCTACGAGCAGTACTTC. This encodes CATSRGGYEQYF.

This chain uses TRBV29-1 with TRBJ1-1; the D gene is possibly TRBD1 (6 bases). Trimming removed 6 bases from V and 11 bases from J, with 22 bases in between. The CDR3 has 13 amino acids. Germline-derived CDR1 and CDR2 are SQVTM and ANQGSEA. CDR3 nucleotide sequence: TGCAGCGTCGCTCACAATTTCAGGGGTAGCGCTTTCTTT. It specifies CSVAHNFRGSAFF.

This chain uses TRBV5-1 with TRBJ1-1; 11 bases align to TRBD1. V dropped 0 bases and J dropped 4; count of bases not matched to a gene: 5. The germline V gene encodes CDR1 SGHRS and CDR2 YFSETQ. The CDR3 has 16 residues. Written as DNA, the CDR3 is TGCGCCAGCAGCTTGGCCGGGACAGGGGGTCGCACTGAAGCTTTCTTT. It encodes CASSLAGTGGRTEAFF.

The chain recombines TRBV7-9 with TRBJ2-1; TRBD2 agrees at 12 bases. CDR1 is SEHNR and CDR2 is FQNEAQ in the germline V gene (reference sequence). The V segment lost 6 bases and the J segment 6 bases; nucleotides outside the gene matches: 3. The CDR3 contains 14 residues. CDR3 DNA sequence: TGTGCCAGCAGACGACTAGCGGGAGTCAATGAGCAGTTCTTC. This translates into CASRRLAGVNEQFF.

CDR3 protein: CAITVGLAGSYNEQFF. In DNA, the CDR3 is TGTGCCATCACCGTCGGACTAGCGGGATCCTACAATGAGCAGTTCTTC. The chain links TRBV10-3 to TRBJ2-1; 12 bases line up with TRBD2. Germline-derived CDR1 and CDR2 are ENHRY and SYGVKD. The ends lost 7 bases at V and 1 base at J; junction bases unmatched: 5. The CDR3 is made up of 16 amino acids.

The chain links TRBV7-9 to TRBJ1-2, with a possible D match to TRBD1 (5 bases). V was pared by 3 bases and J by 2 bases, with 10 bases between. The CDR3 length is 14 residues. The V gene's germline CDR1 is SEHNR and CDR2 FQNEAQ (reference sequence). The chain's CDR3 is CASSFPGNNYGYTF. In DNA, the CDR3 is TGTGCCAGCAGCTTCCCAGGGAACAACTATGGCTACACCTTC.

The rearrangement uses TRBV2 and TRBJ1-6, with a tentative D call TRBD1 (6 bases). The CDR3 length is 14 residues. V lost 4 bases and J 7 bases, leaving 11 bases between the germline ends. Germline CDR1 reads SNHLY; CDR2 reads FYNNEI. CDR3 in amino acids: CASSVDQGNSPLHF. CDR3 nucleotides: TGTGCCAGCAGTGTAGACCAGGGGAATTCACCCCTCCACTTT.

Only a few counts were recorded for this clone. The CDR3 region is CASSSSSGGSSYNEQFF. The CDR3 region has the DNA TGTGCCAGCAGCTCTTCTAGCGGGGGGAGCTCCTACAATGAGCAGTTCTTC. The V call is TRBV7-2, the J call TRBJ2-1, with 11 bases aligning to TRBD2. Germline CDR1 is SGHTA and CDR2 is FQGNSA. V lost 4 bases to trimming and J lost 0 bases; unmatched junction nucleotides: 5. This CDR3 comprises 17 residues.

This chain joins TRBV2 and TRBJ2-1, with D unresolved. Germline lookup yields CDR1 SNHLY and CDR2 FYNNEI. Trimming cost V 2 bases and J 6 bases, with 8 bases left between them. CDR3 length equals 13 residues. The CDR3 reads CASSERAFNEQFF. The CDR3 DNA reads TGTGCCAGCAGTGAACGAGCCTTCAATGAGCAGTTCTTC.

The chain joins TRBV28 to TRBJ1-2; D is possibly TRBD1 (5 bases). This CDR3 spans 15 amino acids. Germline V CDR1 and CDR2: MDHEN, SYDVKM. Trimming took off 6 bases at V and 2 bases at J, with 16 bases between the two ends. The CDR3: CASRLPGLENYGYTF. The CDR3 coding sequence is TGTGCCAGCAGGCTACCGGGACTGGAAAACTATGGCTACACCTTC.

The sample holds one count of this clone. The chain joins TRBV4-2 to TRBJ1-4; 7 bases match TRBD1. CDR1 is LGHNA, CDR2 YNFKEQ, per germline. J was trimmed by 7 bases and V by 4 bases; bases with no gene match: 9. The CDR3 contains 15 residues. In DNA, the CDR3 is TGTGCCAGCAGCCCTGAGGGGGCGCGGGGTGAAAAACTGTTTTTT. This codes for CASSPEGARGEKLFF.

The rearrangement links TRBV6-6 to TRBJ2-7; D gene unclear. Trimming removed 5 bases from V and 1 base from J, with 21 bases in between. The length of the CDR3 is 17 residues. The V gene's germline CDR1 is MNHNY and CDR2 SVGAGI (reference sequence). The CDR3 loop is CASSPLKTLHFSYEQYF. CDR3 bases: TGTGCCAGCAGTCCCCTTAAAACCCTCCACTTTTCCTACGAGCAGTACTTC.

This clone occurred a few times. The V and J genes are TRBV18 and TRBJ2-2; possibly TRBD1 for D (6 bases). Per the germline V gene, CDR1 is KGHSH and CDR2 is LQKENI. The V end was cut by 4 bases, the J end by 5 bases, with 14 bases between. The CDR3 runs 15 residues. The CDR3 DNA follows: TGTGCCAGCTCACTCCAACAGGGATGGACCGGGGAGCTGTTTTTT. Its translation: CASSLQQGWTGELFF.

The genes are TRBV24-1 and TRBJ1-2; 7 bases agree with TRBD1. J gave up 3 bases and V 7 bases, and 4 bases lay outside the gene matches. This CDR3 spans 13 amino acids. In germline, CDR1 is KGHDR, CDR2 SFDVKD. The CDR3 sequence: CATSRTGHYGYTF. CDR3 coding DNA: TGTGCCACCAGCAGGACAGGACACTATGGCTACACCTTC.